There are many counts of the clone carrying this T cell receptor beta chain. One junction end does not reproduce the germline sequence, and a read error may be involved. The TCR beta library used iRepertoire HTBI primers with Arm-PCR amplification of CDR3. MiXCR was run by TCRdb on the multiplex PCR reads, yielding one entry per CDR3 protein. This table has 450,000 to 700,000 distinct CDR3 sequences, about 14% appearing once. Time point reported: newly diagnosed GD, antithyroid drugs for less than 3 months. PBMCs provided the RNA from which the TCR library was made. The data were obtained in a study of regulatory T cells in long-lasting Graves disease. Germline CDR1 reads SGHRS; CDR2 reads YFSETQ. CDR3 length equals 16 residues. The data were also submitted as part of a second study, on T cells in Graves' hyperthyroidism and ophthalmopathy. Per that paper: Hyperthyroidism of Graves' type that showed no ophthalmopathy progression within 18 months was stable.

This TCR was sampled from a man aged 25-45 years with Graves disease. The chain recombines TRBV5-1 with TRBJ2-1; 11 bases are a match to TRBD2. Sequencing used peripheral blood mononuclear cells (PBMCs), obtained at new diagnosis, from a patient treated with antithyroid drugs. CDR3 region: CASSLRGTSGVNEQFF. CDR3 coding DNA: TGTGCCAGCAGCTTAAGGGGGACTAGCGGAGTCAATGAGCAGTTCTTC.